This T cell receptor beta chain stems from a study of cytomegalovirus exposure and HLA in healthy donors. Study context: Early released data had tens of millions of unique TCRs, all coming from HLA-typed donors.

Study observations and caveats: Associated with HLA alleles at 0.05 false discovery rate in a later analysis were around 17,000 TCR beta sequences. TCR beta V- and J-gene trimming was later associated with a missense DCLRE1C variant.

PCR primers comprised 60 Vbeta and 13 Jbeta primers. Libraries were prepared by immunoSEQ multiplex PCR; TCRdb keeps only in-frame clonotypes and omits some of them. The sample records over 150,000 clones, about four fifths being singletons. CDR3 length: 18 residues. This clone is a singleton in its sample. No antigen is known for it. Sequencing was carried out using PBMCs. The receptor was isolated from a boy younger than 10 in good health and CMV-seronegative. This sequence joins TRBV21-1 and TRBJ2-7; the tabulated D call, TRBD2, remains unverified against the DNA. TRBV21-1 is given as a pseudogene. The CDR3 here is CASSKKRRLAGRCYEQYF. DNA of the CDR3: TGTGCCAGCAGCAAAAAGAGGAGACTAGCGGGAAGATGTTACGAGCAGTACTTC.